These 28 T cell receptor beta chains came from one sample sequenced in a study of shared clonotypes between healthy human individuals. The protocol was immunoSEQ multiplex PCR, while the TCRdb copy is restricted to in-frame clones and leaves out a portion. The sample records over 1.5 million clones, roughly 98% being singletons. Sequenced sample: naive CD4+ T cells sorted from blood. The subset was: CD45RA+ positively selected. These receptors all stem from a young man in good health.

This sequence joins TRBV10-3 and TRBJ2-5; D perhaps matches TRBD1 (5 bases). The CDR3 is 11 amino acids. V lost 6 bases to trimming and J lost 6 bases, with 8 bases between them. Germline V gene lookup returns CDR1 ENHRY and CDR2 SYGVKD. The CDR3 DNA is TGTGCCATCAGCCAGGGAAAGACCCAGTACTTC. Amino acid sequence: CAISQGKTQYF.

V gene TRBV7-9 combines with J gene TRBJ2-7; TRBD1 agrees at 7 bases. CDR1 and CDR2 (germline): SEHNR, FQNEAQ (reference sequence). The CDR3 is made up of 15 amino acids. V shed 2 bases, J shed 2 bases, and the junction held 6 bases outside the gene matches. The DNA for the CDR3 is TGTGCCAGCAGCTTAACTACAGGGGCTCCCTACGAGCAGTACTTC. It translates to CASSLTTGAPYEQYF.

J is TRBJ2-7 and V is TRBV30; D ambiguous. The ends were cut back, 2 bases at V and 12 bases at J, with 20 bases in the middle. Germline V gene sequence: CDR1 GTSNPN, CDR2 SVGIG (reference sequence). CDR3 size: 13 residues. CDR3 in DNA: TGTGCCTGGAGTCCAATTTCCGGCAAGCGATGGTACTTC. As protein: CAWSPISGKRWYF.

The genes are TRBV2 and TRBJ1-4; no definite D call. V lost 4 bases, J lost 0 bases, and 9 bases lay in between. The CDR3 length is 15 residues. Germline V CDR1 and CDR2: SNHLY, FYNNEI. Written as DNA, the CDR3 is TGTGCCAGCAGTGTTGGGTCTGCAACTAATGAAAAACTGTTTTTT. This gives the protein CASSVGSATNEKLFF.

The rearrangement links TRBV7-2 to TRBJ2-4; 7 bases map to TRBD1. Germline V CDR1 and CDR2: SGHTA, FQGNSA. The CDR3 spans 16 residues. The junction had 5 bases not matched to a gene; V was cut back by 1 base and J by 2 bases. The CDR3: CASSLGDSWSKNIQYF. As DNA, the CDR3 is TGTGCCAGCAGCTTAGGGGACAGTTGGTCCAAAAACATTCAGTACTTC.

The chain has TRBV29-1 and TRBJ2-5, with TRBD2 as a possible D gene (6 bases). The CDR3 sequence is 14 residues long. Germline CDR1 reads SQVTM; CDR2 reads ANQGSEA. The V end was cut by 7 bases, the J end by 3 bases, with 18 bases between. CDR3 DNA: TGCAGCGCCCCCCGACTAGAAACCAAAGAGACCCAGTACTTC. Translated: CSAPRLETKETQYF.

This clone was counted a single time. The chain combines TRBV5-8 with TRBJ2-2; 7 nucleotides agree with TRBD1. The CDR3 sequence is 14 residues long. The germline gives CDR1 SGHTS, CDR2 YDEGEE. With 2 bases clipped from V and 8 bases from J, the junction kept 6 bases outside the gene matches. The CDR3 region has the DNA TGTGCCAGCAGCTTTCAAGGGGGCGCAGGGGAGCTGTTTTTT. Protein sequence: CASSFQGGAGELFF.

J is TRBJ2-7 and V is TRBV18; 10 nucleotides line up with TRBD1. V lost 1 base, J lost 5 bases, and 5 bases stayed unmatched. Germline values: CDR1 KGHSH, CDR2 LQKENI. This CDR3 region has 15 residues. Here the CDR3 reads CASSPLETGGNEQYF. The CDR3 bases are TGTGCCAGCTCACCACTAGAGACAGGGGGCAACGAGCAGTACTTC.

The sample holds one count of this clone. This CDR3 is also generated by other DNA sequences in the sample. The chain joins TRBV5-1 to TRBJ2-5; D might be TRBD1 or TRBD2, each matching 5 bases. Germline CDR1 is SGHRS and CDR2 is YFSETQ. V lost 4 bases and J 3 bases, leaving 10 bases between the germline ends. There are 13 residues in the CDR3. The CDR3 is CASSLGTEETQYF. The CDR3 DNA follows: TGCGCCAGCAGCCTGGGGACCGAAGAGACCCAGTACTTC.

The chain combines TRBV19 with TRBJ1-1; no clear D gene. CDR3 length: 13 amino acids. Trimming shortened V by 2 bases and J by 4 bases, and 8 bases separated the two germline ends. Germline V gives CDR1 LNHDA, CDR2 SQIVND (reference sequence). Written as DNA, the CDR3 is TGTGCCAGTAGTATACGGACTTCCACTGAAGCTTTCTTT. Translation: CASSIRTSTEAFF.

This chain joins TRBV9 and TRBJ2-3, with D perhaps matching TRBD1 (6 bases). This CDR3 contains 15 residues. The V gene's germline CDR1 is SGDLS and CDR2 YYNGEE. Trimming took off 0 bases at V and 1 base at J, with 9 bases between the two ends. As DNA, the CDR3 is TGTGCCAGCAGCGTAGCAGGGGCCCGCACAGATACGCAGTATTTT. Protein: CASSVAGARTDTQYF.

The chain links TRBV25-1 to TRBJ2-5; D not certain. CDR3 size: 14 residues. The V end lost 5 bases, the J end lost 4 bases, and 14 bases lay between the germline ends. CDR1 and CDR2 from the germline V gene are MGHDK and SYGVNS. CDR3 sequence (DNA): TGTGCCAGCAGTAGGCTCGGGTCCTTAGAGACCCAGTACTTC. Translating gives CASSRLGSLETQYF.

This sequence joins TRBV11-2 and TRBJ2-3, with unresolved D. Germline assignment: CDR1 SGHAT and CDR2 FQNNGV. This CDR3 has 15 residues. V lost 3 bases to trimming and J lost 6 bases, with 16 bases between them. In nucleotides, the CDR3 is TGTGCCAGCAGCTTCCGGGTCCTCCCTGCGGATACGCAGTATTTT. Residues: CASSFRVLPADTQYF.

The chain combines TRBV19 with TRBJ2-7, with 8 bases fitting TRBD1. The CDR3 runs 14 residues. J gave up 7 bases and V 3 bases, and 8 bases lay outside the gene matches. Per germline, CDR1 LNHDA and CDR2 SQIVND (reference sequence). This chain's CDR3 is CASSIQGAPGEQYF. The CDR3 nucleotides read TGTGCCAGTAGTATCCAGGGGGCGCCGGGAGAGCAGTACTTC. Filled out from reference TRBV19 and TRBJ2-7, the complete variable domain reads DGGITQSPKYLFRKEGQNVTLSCEQNLNHDAMYWYRQDPGQGLRLIYYSQIVNDFQKGDIAEGYSVSREKKESFPLTVTSAQKNPTAFYLCASSIQGAPGEQYFGPGTRLTVT.

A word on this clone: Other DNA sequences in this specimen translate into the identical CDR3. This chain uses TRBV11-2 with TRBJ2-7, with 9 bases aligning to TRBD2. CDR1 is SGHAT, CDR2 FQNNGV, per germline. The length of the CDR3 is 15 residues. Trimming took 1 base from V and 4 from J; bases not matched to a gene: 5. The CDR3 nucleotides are TGTGCCAGCAGCTTAGGGCTGGCGGGAGGGTACGAGCAGTACTTC. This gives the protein CASSLGLAGGYEQYF.

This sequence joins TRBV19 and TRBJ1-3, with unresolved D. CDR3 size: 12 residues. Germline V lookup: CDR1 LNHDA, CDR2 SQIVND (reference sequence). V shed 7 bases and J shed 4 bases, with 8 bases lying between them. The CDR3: CASTRVGNTIYF. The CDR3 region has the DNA TGTGCCAGTACCCGAGTAGGAAACACCATATATTTT.

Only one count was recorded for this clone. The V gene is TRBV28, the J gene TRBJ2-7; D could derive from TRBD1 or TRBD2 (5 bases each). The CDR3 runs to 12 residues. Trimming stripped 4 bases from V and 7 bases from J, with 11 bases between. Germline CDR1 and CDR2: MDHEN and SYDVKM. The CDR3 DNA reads TGTGCCAGCAGTTCTGGGGGTGCAGAGCAGTACTTC. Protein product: CASSSGGAEQYF.

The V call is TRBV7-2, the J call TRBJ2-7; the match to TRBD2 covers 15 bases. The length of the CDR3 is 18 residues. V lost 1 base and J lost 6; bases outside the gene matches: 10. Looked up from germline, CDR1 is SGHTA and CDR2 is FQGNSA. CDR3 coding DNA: TGTGCCAGCAGCTTAGTAGGGGGGACTAGCGGGAGGCTAAGCGAGCAGTACTTC. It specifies CASSLVGGTSGRLSEQYF.

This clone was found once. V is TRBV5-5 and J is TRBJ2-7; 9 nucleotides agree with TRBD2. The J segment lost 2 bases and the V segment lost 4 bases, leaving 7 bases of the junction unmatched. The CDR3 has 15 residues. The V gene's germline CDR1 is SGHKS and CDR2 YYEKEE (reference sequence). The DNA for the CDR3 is TGTGCCAGCAGCGCCGGGGCTAGCGGGACCTACGAGCAGTACTTC. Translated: CASSAGASGTYEQYF.

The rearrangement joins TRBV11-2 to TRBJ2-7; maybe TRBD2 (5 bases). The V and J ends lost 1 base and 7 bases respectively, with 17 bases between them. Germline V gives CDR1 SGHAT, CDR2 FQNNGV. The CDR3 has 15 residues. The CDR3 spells CASSLAGSVGLEQYF. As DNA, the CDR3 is TGTGCCAGCAGCTTAGCGGGGTCGGTGGGCCTGGAGCAGTACTTC.

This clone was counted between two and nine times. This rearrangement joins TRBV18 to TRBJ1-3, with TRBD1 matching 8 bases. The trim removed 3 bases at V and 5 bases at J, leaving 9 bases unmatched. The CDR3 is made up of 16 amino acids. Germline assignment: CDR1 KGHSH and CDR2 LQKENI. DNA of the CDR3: TGTGCCAGCTCACCTTCCCCGACAGGGGTACGAAACACCATATATTTT. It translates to CASSPSPTGVRNTIYF.

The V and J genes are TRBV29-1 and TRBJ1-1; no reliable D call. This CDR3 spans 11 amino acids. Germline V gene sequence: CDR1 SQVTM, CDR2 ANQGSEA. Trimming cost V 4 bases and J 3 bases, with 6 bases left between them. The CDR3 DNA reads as TGCAGCGTTGCAGACGACACTGAAGCTTTCTTT. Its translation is CSVADDTEAFF.

The CDR3 DNA sequence: TGTGCCAGCAGTTTTTTCCTCACAGGGGCTGGCTACGAGCAGTACTTC. Residues: CASSFFLTGAGYEQYF. V and J are TRBV28 and TRBJ2-7, with TRBD1 identical over 7 bases. CDR3 length equals 16 residues. V was pared by 3 bases and J by 3 bases, with 11 bases of the junction left unmatched. Germline CDR1 is MDHEN and CDR2 is SYDVKM.

The CDR3 sequence is CASKLGAYEQYF. The DNA for the CDR3 is TGTGCCAGCAAATTGGGTGCCTACGAGCAGTACTTC. V gene TRBV2 combines with J gene TRBJ2-7; D not certain. The CDR3 is made up of 12 amino acids. CDR1 is SNHLY, CDR2 FYNNEI, per germline. The V end was cut by 7 bases, the J end by 2 bases, with 9 bases between.

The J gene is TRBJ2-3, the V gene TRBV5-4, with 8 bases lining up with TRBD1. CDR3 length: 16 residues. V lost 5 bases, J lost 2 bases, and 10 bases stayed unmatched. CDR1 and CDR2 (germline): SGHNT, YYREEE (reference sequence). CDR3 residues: CASRPAGQGATDTQYF. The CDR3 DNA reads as TGTGCCAGCAGACCCGCGGGGCAGGGGGCCACAGATACGCAGTATTTT.

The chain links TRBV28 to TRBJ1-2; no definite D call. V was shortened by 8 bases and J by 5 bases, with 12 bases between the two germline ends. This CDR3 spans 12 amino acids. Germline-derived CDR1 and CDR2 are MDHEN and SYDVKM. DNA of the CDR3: TGTGCCAGCGGGGATCCCAGATATGGCTACACCTTC. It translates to CASGDPRYGYTF.

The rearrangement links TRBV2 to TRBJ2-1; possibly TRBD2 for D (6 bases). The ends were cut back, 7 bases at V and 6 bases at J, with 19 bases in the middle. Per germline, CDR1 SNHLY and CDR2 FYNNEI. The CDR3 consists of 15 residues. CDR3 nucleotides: TGTGCCAGCAAGGACCGGGGCCGACTAGGCAATGAGCAGTTCTTC. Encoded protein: CASKDRGRLGNEQFF. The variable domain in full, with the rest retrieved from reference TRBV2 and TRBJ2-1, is EPEVTQTPSHQVTQMGQEVILRCVPISNHLYFYWYRQILGQKVEFLVSFYNNEISEKSEIFDDQFSVERPDGSNFTLKIRSTKLEDSAMYFCASKDRGRLGNEQFFGPGTRLTVL.

As DNA, the CDR3 is TGTGCCAGCAGCTCTCCCCCCGGCTCGGGGTATCGGAACGAGCAGTACTTC. It encodes CASSSPPGSGYRNEQYF. The chain links TRBV7-9 to TRBJ2-7, with D perhaps TRBD2 (5 bases). The CDR3 length is 17 residues. V lost 4 bases and J lost 5, with 24 bases in between. From germline, CDR1 is SEHNR and CDR2 FQNEAQ (reference sequence).